The 17 T cell receptor beta chains listed next were all sequenced from one sample in a study of T cells after yellow fever vaccination. TCRdb used MiXCR to reprocess the 5' RACE reads, holding one entry per CDR3 protein. The sample contains around 260,000 distinct CDR3 sequences, 5.2% of which appear only once. The sequences come from CD4+ T cells sorted from PBMCs, collected on the day of the yellow fever booster vaccination. The source of these receptors is a man aged 18 to 29 who received the YFV17D yellow fever vaccine.

There are many counts of this clonotype. The chain links TRBV7-2 to TRBJ1-3; perhaps TRBD1 as D (5 bases). Per germline, CDR1 SGHTA and CDR2 FQGNSA. The CDR3 loop spans 13 amino acids. V shed 8 bases and J shed 1 base, with 9 bases lying between them. CDR3 sequence: CASQGGSGNTIYF. CDR3 DNA: TGTGCCAGCCAGGGCGGGTCTGGAAACACCATATATTTT.

The rearrangement links TRBV6-2 or TRBV6-3 to TRBJ2-6; D possibly corresponds to TRBD2 (6 bases). Germline V gene data show CDR1 as MNHEY and CDR2 as SVGEGT. This CDR3 region has 17 residues. The V and J ends lost 6 bases and 0 bases respectively, with 15 bases between them. The CDR3 DNA sequence: TGTGCCAGCAGAAACGCGGGATTTCCCTCTGGGGCCAACGTCCTGACTTTC. As protein: CASRNAGFPSGANVLTF.

This clonotype was seen a handful of times. The DNA of the CDR3 is TGTGCCAGCAGCGACCGGGACAGAAGTATCCTGACTTTC. Encoded protein: CASSDRDRSILTF. The chain employs TRBV7-2 and TRBJ2-6, with 7 bases matching TRBD1. The CDR3 loop spans 13 amino acids. J was trimmed by 14 bases and V by 5 bases; bases with no gene match: 9. Germline V gives CDR1 SGHTA, CDR2 FQGNSA.

This clonotype was observed a handful of times. The chain links TRBV5-5 to TRBJ2-2; D gene ambiguous. Trimming left V 4 bases short and J 8 bases short, with 9 bases between. Germline V gene lookup returns CDR1 SGHKS and CDR2 YYEKEE (reference sequence). CDR3 length equals 12 residues. The DNA of the CDR3 is TGTGCCAGCAGCGGGGTTGGGGGGGAGCTGTTTTTT. It yields the protein CASSGVGGELFF.

This clonotype was observed a few times. A junction end diverges from the germline sequence, so it may reflect a read error. The chain recombines TRBV7-2 with TRBJ2-7; 9 bases are shared with TRBD2. The CDR3 has 15 residues. In germline, CDR1 is SGHTA, CDR2 FQGNSA. The CDR3 reads CASSLAGSSSYEQYF. The CDR3 DNA reads TGTGCCAGCAGCCTAGCGGGGTCGAGCTCCTACGAGCAGTACTTC.

This clonotype was found many times. The chain links TRBV7-2 to TRBJ1-5; no clear D. V was clipped by 0 bases and J by 2 bases, with 5 bases between them. The CDR3 spans 14 residues. From germline, CDR1 is SGHTA and CDR2 FQGNSA. The CDR3 DNA reads as TGTGCCAGCAGCTTAGCGCTCGGCAATCAGCCCCAGCATTTT. Translation: CASSLALGNQPQHF.

The table lists this clonotype with many counts. The rearrangement uses TRBV15 and TRBJ2-7, with TRBD1 identical over 10 bases. Unmatched junction bases numbered 5, after V lost 3 bases and J lost 3 bases. The CDR3 covers 15 residues. Germline V CDR1 and CDR2: LNHNV, YYDKDF (reference sequence). In nucleotides, the CDR3 is TGTGCCACCAGCAGCCCGGGACAGGGGTACTACGAGCAGTACGTC. Amino acid sequence: CATSSPGQGYYEQYV.

This chain links TRBV19 with TRBJ2-4; 9 nucleotides align to TRBD1. The germline V gene encodes CDR1 LNHDA and CDR2 SQIVND (reference sequence). The CDR3 totals 16 residues. The trim removed 0 bases at V and 6 bases at J, leaving 6 bases unmatched. CDR3 region: CASSIETGGWANIQYF. CDR3 nucleotides: TGTGCCAGTAGTATAGAGACAGGGGGTTGGGCAAACATTCAGTACTTC.

This clonotype was detected a few times. The J gene is TRBJ2-2, the V gene TRBV7-6; D may be TRBD2 (6 bases). V gave up 5 bases and J gave up 7 bases, with 20 bases separating them. This CDR3 is built from 16 residues. Looked up from germline, CDR1 is SGHVS and CDR2 is FNYEAQ. The CDR3: CASSLRLGDGIGELFF. CDR3 nucleotides: TGTGCCAGCAGCCTCCGACTAGGGGATGGAATCGGGGAGCTGTTTTTT.

The chain has TRBV6-5 and TRBJ1-1, with 11 bases aligning to TRBD1. This CDR3 contains 20 residues. Unmatched junction bases numbered 19, after V lost 6 bases and J lost 1 base. The germline V gene encodes CDR1 MNHEY and CDR2 SVGAGI. The CDR3 sequence is CASSTGTGQGAIYWNTEAFF. In DNA form, the CDR3 reads TGTGCCAGCAGCACTGGGACTGGACAGGGGGCGATCTATTGGAACACTGAAGCTTTCTTT.

This clonotype has at least ten counts. The chain links TRBV11-2 to TRBJ2-7; 11 nucleotides match TRBD2. This CDR3 contains 16 residues. Trimming cost V 6 bases and J 7 bases; bases outside gene matches: 14. Germline CDR1 reads SGHAT; CDR2 reads FQNNGV. In DNA form, the CDR3 reads TGTGCCAGCAGAACACTAGCGGGGGTAAGGTTCCGGGAGCAGTACTTC. It translates to CASRTLAGVRFREQYF. The entire variable domain, with the rest obtained from reference TRBV11-2 and TRBJ2-7, is as follows: EAGVAQSPRYKIIEKRQSVAFWCNPISGHATLYWYQQILGQGPKLLIQFQNNGVVDDSQLPKDRFSAERLKGVDSTLKIQPAKLEDSAVYLCASRTLAGVRFREQYFGPGTRLTVT.

The chain combines TRBV29-1 with TRBJ2-2, with TRBD2 as a possible D gene (5 bases). V was trimmed by 6 bases and J by 9 bases, leaving 20 bases between them. The CDR3 runs to 14 residues. Germline V gives CDR1 SQVTM, CDR2 ANQGSEA. CDR3 sequence (DNA): TGCAGCGTCGCTCTGGACTCGGATGTCCGGGAGCTGTTTTTT. Its translation: CSVALDSDVRELFF.

This clonotype was counted between two and nine times. This chain links TRBV6-2 or TRBV6-3 with TRBJ1-1, with a tentative D call TRBD1 (5 bases). Trimming stripped 1 base from V and 1 base from J, with 10 bases between. Germline V lookup: CDR1 MNHEY, CDR2 SVGEGT. The CDR3 extends over 15 amino acids. The CDR3 nucleotides read TGTGCCAGCAGTTACTACCGACAGCAGAACACTGAAGCTTTCTTT. Its protein is CASSYYRQQNTEAFF.

This chain uses TRBV7-2 with TRBJ2-5; 9 bases line up with TRBD2. CDR3 size: 16 residues. The germline CDR1 and CDR2 sequences are SGHTA and FQGNSA. The V segment lost 2 bases and the J segment 4 bases; nucleotides outside the gene matches: 8. CDR3 in amino acids: CASSLTDSGGRETQYF. The DNA for the CDR3 is TGTGCCAGCAGCTTAACGGATAGCGGGGGTAGAGAGACCCAGTACTTC.

This clonotype was counted only a few times. V gene TRBV20-1 combines with J gene TRBJ2-3, with D possibly matching TRBD2 (5 bases). This CDR3 spans 14 amino acids. Germline V gives CDR1 DFQATT, CDR2 SNEGSKA (reference sequence). In DNA form, the CDR3 reads TGCAGCGGAGGCCAGCGGAGTCACACAGATACGCAGTATTTT. Translation gives CSGGQRSHTDTQYF.

This clonotype has a handful of counts. The V gene is TRBV30, the J gene TRBJ1-2; no reliable D call. CDR3 length equals 12 residues. Per the germline V gene, CDR1 is GTSNPN and CDR2 is SVGIG (reference sequence). Between the trimmed V and J ends, which lost 2 bases and 8 bases, there was a span of 12 bases. The CDR3 DNA is TGTGCCTGGAGTCCTAGCCCGGGGGGCTACACCTTC. This encodes CAWSPSPGGYTF.

The sample holds a few counts of this clonotype. This chain connects TRBV5-1 to TRBJ1-1, with a weak D call TRBD1 (5 bases). With 7 bases removed from V and 0 bases from J, the gap between germline ends came to 19 bases. The germline CDR1 and CDR2 sequences are SGHRS and YFSETQ. The CDR3 spans 16 residues. Here the CDR3 reads CASAGGGIRMNTEAFF. The CDR3 nucleotides read TGCGCCAGCGCTGGGGGTGGTATTCGCATGAACACTGAAGCTTTCTTT.